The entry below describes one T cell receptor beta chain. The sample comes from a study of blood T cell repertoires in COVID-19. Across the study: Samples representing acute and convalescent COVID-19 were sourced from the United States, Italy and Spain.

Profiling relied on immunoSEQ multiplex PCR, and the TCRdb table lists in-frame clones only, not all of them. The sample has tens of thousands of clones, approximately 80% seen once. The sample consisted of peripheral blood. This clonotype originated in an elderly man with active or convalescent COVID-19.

The chain's CDR3 is CASSPPQGSEKLFF. CDR3 nucleotides: TGTGCCAGCTCACCACCGCAGGGGAGTGAAAAACTGTTTTTT. J is TRBJ1-4 and V is TRBV18; tentative D call: TRBD1 (6 bases). The V end lost 0 bases, the J end lost 7 bases, and 9 bases lay between the germline ends. The CDR3 consists of 14 residues. Germline values: CDR1 KGHSH, CDR2 LQKENI.